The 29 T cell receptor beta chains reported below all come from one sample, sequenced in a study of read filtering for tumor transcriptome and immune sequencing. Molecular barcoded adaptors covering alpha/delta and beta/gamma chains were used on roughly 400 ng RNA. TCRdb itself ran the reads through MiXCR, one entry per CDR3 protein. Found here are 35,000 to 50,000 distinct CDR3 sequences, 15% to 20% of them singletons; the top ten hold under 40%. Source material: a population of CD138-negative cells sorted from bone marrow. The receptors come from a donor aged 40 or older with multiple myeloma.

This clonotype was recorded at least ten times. The CDR3 coding sequence is TGCAGTGCTAGAATAGTCCCCCAAGAGACCCAGTACTTC. This sequence encodes CSARIVPQETQYF. The V call is TRBV20-1, the J call TRBJ2-5; D is unclear. Germline V gives CDR1 DFQATT, CDR2 SNEGSKA (reference sequence). Deletions cut 2 bases from V and 1 base from J, with 8 bases between. The length of the CDR3 is 13 residues.

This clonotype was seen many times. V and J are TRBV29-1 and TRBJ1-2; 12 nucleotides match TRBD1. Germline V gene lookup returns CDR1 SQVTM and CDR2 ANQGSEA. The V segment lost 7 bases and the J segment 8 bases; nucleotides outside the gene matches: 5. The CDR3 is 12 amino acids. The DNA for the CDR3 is TGCAGCGCGGGACAGGGGGCGATCGGCTACACCTTC. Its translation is CSAGQGAIGYTF. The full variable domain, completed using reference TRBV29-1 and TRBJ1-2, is SAVISQKPSRDICQRGTSLTIQCQVDSQVTMMFWYRQQPGQSLTLIATANQGSEATYESGFVIDKFPISRPNLTFSTLTVSNMSPEDSSIYLCSAGQGAIGYTFGSGTRLTVV.

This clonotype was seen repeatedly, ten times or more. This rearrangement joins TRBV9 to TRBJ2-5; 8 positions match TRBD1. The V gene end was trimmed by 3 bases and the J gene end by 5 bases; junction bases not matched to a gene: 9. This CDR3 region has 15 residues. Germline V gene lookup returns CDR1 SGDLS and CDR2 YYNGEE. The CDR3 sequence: CASSGGTGGKETQYF. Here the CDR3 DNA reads TGTGCCAGCAGCGGGGGGACAGGAGGGAAGGAGACCCAGTACTTC.

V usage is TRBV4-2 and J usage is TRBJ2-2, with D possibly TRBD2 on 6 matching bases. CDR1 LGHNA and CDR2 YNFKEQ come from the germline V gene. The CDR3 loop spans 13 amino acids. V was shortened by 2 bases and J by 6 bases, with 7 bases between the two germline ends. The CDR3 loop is CASSQRLAGELFF. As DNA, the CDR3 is TGTGCCAGCAGCCAAAGACTAGCCGGGGAGCTGTTTTTT.

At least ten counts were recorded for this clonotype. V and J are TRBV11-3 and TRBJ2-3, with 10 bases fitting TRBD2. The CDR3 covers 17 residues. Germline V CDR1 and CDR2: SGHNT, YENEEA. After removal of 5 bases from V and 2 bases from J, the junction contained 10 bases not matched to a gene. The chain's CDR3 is CASSLNGLAENTDTQYF. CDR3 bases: TGTGCCAGCAGCCTCAATGGACTAGCGGAAAACACAGATACGCAGTATTTT.

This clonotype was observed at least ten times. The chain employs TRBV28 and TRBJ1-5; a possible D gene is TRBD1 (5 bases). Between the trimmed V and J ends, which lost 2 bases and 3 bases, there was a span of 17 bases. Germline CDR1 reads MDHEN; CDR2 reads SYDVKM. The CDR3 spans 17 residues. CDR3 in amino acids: CASSLGAKKSYNQPQHF. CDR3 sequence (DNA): TGTGCCAGCAGTTTAGGGGCCAAAAAGAGCTACAATCAGCCCCAGCATTTT.

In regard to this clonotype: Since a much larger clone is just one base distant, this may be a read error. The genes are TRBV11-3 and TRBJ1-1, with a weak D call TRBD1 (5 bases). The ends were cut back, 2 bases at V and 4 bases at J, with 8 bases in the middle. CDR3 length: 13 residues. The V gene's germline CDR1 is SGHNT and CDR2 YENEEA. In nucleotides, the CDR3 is TGTGCCAGCAGCTTAACAAGGGGCACTGAAGCTTTCTTT. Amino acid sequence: CASSLTRGTEAFF.

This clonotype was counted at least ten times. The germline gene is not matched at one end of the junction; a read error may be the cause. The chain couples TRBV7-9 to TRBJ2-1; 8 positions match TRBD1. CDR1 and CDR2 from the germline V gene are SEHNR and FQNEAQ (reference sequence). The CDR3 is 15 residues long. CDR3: CASSLDRGTYNEQFF. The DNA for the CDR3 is TGTGCCAGCAGTTTAGACAGGGGCACATACAATGAGCAGTTCTTC.

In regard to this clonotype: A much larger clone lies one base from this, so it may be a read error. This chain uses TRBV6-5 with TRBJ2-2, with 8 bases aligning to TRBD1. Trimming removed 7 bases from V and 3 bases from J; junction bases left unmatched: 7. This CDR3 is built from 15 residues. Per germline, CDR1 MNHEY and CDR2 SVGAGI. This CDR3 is CASTGGTGDTGELFF. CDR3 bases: TGTGCCAGCACAGGGGGCACAGGGGACACCGGGGAGCTGTTTTTT.

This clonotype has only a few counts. The CDR3 nucleotides read TGTGCCAGCAGTCCAAGGACAGGGGCGGCCTACGAGCAGTACTTC. Amino acid sequence: CASSPRTGAAYEQYF. V is TRBV28 and J is TRBJ2-7; 9 bases are a match to TRBD1. CDR1 and CDR2 from the germline V gene are MDHEN and SYDVKM. This CDR3 is built from 15 residues. V trimming: 5 bases; J trimming: 2 bases; junction bases outside the gene matches: 7. Variable domain in full (rest from reference TRBV28 and TRBJ2-7): DVKVTQSSRYLVKRTGEKVFLECVQDMDHENMFWYRQDPGLGLRLIYFSYDVKMKEKGDIPEGYSVSREKKERFSLILESASTNQTSMYLCASSPRTGAAYEQYFGPGTRLTVT.

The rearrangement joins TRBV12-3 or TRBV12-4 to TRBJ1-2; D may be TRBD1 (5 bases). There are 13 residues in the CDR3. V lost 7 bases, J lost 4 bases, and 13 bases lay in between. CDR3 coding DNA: TGTGCCAGCATGTCTACAGGAGTCTATGGCTACACCTTC. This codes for CASMSTGVYGYTF.

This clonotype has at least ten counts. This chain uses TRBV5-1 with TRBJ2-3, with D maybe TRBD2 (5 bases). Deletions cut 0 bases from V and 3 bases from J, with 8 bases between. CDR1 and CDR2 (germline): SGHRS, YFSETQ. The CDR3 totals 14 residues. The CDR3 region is CASSLEEETDTQYF. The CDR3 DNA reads TGCGCCAGCAGCTTGGAGGAGGAAACAGATACGCAGTATTTT.

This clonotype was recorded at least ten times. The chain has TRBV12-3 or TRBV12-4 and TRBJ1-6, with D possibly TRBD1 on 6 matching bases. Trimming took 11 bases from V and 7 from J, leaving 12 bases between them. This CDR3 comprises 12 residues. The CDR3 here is CAGSRGNSPLHF. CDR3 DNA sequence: TGTGCCGGAAGTAGGGGGAATTCACCCCTCCACTTT.

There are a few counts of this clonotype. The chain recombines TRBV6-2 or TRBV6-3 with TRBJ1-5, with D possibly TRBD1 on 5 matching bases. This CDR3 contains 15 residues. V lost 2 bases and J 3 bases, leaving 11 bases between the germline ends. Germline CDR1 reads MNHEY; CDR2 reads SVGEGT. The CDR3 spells CASSYRGGLNQPQHF. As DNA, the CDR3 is TGTGCCAGCAGTTACCGGGGGGGTCTCAATCAGCCCCAGCATTTT.

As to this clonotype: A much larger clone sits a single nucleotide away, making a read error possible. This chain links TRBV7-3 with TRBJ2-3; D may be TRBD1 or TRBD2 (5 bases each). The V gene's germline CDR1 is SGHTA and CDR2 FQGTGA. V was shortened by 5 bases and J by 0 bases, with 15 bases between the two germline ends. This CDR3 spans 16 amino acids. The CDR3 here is CASSPGRPISTDTQYF. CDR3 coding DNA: TGTGCCAGCAGCCCGGGACGACCAATTAGCACAGATACGCAGTATTTT.

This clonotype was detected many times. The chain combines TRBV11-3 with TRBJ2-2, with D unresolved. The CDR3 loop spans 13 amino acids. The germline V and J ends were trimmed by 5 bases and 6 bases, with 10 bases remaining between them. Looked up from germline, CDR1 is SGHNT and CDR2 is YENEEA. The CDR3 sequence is CASSRSSPGELFF. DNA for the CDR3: TGTGCCAGCAGCCGCTCAAGCCCCGGGGAGCTGTTTTTT.

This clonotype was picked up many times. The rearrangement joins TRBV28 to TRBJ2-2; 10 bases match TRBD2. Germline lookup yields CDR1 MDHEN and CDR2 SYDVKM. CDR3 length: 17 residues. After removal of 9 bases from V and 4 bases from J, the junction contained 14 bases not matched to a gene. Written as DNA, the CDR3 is TGTGCCAGTTCTAATCCCCTAGCGGGAGCGCGCACCGGGGAGCTGTTTTTT. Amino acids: CASSNPLAGARTGELFF.

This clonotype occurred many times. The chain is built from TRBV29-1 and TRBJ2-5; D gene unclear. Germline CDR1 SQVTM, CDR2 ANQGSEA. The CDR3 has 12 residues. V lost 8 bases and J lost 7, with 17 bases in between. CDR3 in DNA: TGCAGCCTCAGCACCTCAACGGCGACCCAGTACTTC. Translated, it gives CSLSTSTATQYF.

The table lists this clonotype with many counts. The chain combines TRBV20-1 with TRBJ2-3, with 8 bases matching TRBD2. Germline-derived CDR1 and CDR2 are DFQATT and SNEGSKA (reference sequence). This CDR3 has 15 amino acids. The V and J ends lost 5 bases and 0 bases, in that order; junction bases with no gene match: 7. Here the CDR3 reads CSAYKAGDSTDTQYF. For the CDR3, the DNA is TGCAGTGCTTATAAAGCGGGGGATAGCACAGATACGCAGTATTTT.

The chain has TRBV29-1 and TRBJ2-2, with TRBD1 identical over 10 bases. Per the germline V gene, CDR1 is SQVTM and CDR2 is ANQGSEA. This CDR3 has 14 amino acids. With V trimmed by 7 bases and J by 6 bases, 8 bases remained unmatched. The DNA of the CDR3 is TGCAGCGCTCTGCGACAGGGGGCTGCCGGGGAGCTGTTTTTT. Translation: CSALRQGAAGELFF.

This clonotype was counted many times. The CDR3 here is CASRKTGSYEQYF. Here the CDR3 DNA reads TGTGCCAGCAGGAAGACAGGCTCCTACGAGCAGTACTTC. This chain joins TRBV7-2 and TRBJ2-7; D possibly corresponds to TRBD1 (6 bases). This CDR3 has 13 amino acids. Germline-derived CDR1 and CDR2 are SGHTA and FQGNSA. Trimming pared 6 bases from V and 0 bases from J, leaving 9 bases between.

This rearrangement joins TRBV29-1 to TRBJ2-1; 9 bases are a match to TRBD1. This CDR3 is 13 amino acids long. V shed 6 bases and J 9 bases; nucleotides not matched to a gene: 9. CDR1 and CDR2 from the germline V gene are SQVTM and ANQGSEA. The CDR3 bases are TGCAGCGTGACCGGGACAGGGCCGGTTGAGCAGTTCTTC. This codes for CSVTGTGPVEQFF.

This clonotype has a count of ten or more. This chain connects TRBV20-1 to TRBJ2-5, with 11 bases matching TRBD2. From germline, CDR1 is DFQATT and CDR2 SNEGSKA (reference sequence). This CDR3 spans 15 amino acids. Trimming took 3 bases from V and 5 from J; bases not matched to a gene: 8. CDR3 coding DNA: TGCAGTGCTAGTCCTAGCGGGAGGATGGGGGAGACCCAGTACTTC. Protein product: CSASPSGRMGETQYF.

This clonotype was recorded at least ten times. This chain's CDR3 is CSASFDRGKYQETQYF. The CDR3 coding sequence is TGCAGTGCTTCCTTCGACAGGGGGAAGTACCAAGAGACCCAGTACTTC. This chain connects TRBV20-1 to TRBJ2-5; 9 bases align to TRBD1. Losses at the gene ends were 5 bases for V and 0 bases for J; bases not matched to a gene: 10. Germline V CDR1 and CDR2: DFQATT, SNEGSKA (reference sequence). This CDR3 comprises 16 residues.

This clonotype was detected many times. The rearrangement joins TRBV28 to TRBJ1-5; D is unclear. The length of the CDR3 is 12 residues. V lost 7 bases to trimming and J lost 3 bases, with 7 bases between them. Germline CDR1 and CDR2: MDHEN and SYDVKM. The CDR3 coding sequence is TGTGCCAGCACCGAACTCAATCAGCCCCAGCATTTT. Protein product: CASTELNQPQHF. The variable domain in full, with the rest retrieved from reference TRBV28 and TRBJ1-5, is DVKVTQSSRYLVKRTGEKVFLECVQDMDHENMFWYRQDPGLGLRLIYFSYDVKMKEKGDIPEGYSVSREKKERFSLILESASTNQTSMYLCASTELNQPQHFGDGTRLSIL.

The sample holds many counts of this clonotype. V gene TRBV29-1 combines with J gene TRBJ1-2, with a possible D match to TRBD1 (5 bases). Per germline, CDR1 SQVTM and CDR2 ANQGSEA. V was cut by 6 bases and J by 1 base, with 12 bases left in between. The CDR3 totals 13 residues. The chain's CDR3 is CSVAREINYGYTF. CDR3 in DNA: TGCAGCGTCGCCAGGGAGATTAACTATGGCTACACCTTC.

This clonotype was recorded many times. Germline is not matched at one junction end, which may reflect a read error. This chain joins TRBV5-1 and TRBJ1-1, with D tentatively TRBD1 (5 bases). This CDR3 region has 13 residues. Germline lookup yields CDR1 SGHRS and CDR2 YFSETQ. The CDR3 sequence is CASSLERGTEAFF. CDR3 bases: TGTGCCAGCAGCTTAGAAAGGGGCACTGAAGCTTTCTTT.

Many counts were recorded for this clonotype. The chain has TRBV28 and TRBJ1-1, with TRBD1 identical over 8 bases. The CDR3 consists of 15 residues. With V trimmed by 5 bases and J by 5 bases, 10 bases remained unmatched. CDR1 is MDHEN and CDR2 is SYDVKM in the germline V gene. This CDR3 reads CASSPEQGGTTEAFF. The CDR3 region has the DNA TGTGCCAGCAGTCCAGAACAGGGGGGGACGACTGAAGCTTTCTTT. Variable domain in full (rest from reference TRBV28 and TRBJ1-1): DVKVTQSSRYLVKRTGEKVFLECVQDMDHENMFWYRQDPGLGLRLIYFSYDVKMKEKGDIPEGYSVSREKKERFSLILESASTNQTSMYLCASSPEQGGTTEAFFGQGTRLTVV.

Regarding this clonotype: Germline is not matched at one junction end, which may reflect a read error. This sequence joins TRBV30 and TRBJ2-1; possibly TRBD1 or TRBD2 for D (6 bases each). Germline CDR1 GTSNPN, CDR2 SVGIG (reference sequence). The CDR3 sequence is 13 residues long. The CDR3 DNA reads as TGTGCCTGGAGTAGGGGGGAGTCGAATGAGCAGTCCTTC. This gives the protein CAWSRGESNEQSF.